The clone carrying this TCR beta chain occurred many times. Its matching antigen is unknown. Repertoires were generated with immunoSEQ multiplex PCR, while TCRdb's copy carries only in-frame clones and drops some. The profile shows roughly 140,000 clones, around 87% of them singletons. The record originates from a study of cytomegalovirus exposure and HLA in healthy donors. The CDR3 length is 15 residues. Looked up from germline, CDR1 is SGHAT and CDR2 is FQNNGV. The trim removed 5 bases at V and 10 bases at J, leaving 11 bases unmatched. Study findings and constraints: CMV antigen specificity of three CMV-associated chains was confirmed in vitro. That first-cohort TCR clusters tended to co-occur in the roughly 130 validation repertoires was found in a later analysis.

The source material was PBMCs. The chain carries TRBV11-2 and TRBJ1-6; 7 nucleotides agree with TRBD1. The TCR sequence derives from a man between 18 and 29 years old in good health and CMV-seropositive. CDR3 sequence: CASSPWTGKGSPLHF. CDR3 coding DNA: TGTGCCAGCAGCCCGTGGACAGGAAAGGGGTCACCCCTCCACTTT.